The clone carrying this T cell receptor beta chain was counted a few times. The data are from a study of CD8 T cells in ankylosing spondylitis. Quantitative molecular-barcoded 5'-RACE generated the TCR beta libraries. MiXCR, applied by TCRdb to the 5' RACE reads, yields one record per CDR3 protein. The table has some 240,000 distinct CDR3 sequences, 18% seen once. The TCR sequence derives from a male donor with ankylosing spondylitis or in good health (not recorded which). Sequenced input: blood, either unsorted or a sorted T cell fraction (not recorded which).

The CDR3 here is CASSVRLASTYNEQFF. For the CDR3, the DNA is TGTGCCAGCAGCGTCCGACTAGCCAGTACCTACAATGAGCAGTTCTTC. The gene calls are TRBV9 and TRBJ2-1, with 7 nucleotides matching TRBD2. CDR1 and CDR2 (germline): SGDLS, YYNGEE. The CDR3 loop spans 16 amino acids. With V trimmed by 2 bases and J by 2 bases, 7 bases remained unmatched.